The clone carrying this TCR beta chain came up a few times. Its matching antigen is unknown. The PCR had 60 Vbeta and 13 Jbeta primers. TCRdb's table, derived via immunoSEQ multiplex PCR, lists solely in-frame clones and lacks some. The sample lists 100,000 or so clones; 78% were seen once. The sample comes from a study of cytomegalovirus exposure and HLA in healthy donors. General observations from the study: Trimming of TCR beta V- and J-genes showed a link, identified in a later analysis, to a missense DCLRE1C variant. In an earlier analysis, about 87% or about 30%: the productive usage of most TCR beta V segments.

This TCR derives from a male donor in good health and CMV-seronegative. The sample consisted of PBMCs.

In DNA form, the CDR3 reads TGTGCCAGCAGCTTGGGACCTTGGGTGAGCGATGGCTACACCTTC. Protein product: CASSLGPWVSDGYTF. V gene TRBV5-5 combines with J gene TRBJ1-2; D unresolved. The CDR3 has 15 residues. The ends were cut back, 0 bases at V and 6 bases at J, with 15 bases in the middle. Germline CDR1 and CDR2: SGHKS and YYEKEE (reference sequence).